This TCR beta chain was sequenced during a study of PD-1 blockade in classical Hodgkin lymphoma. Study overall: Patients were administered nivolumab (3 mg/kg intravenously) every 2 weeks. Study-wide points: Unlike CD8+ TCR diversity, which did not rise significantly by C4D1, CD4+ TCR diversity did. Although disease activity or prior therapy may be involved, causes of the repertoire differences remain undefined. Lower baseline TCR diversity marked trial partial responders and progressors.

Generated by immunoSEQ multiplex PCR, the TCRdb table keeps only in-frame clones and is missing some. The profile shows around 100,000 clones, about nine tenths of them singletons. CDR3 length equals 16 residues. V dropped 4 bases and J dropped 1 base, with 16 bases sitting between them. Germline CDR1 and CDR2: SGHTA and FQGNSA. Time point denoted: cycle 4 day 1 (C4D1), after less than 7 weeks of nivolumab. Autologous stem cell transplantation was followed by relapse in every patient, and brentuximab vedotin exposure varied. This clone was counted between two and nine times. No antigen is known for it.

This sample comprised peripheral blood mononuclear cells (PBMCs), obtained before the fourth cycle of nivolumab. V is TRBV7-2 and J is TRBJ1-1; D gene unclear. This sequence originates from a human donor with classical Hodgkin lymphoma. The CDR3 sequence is CASSWTPFPENTEAFF. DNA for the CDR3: TGTGCCAGCAGCTGGACTCCCTTTCCGGAGAACACTGAAGCTTTCTTT. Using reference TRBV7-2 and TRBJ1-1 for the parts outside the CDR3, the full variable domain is GAGVSQSPSNKVTEKGKDVELRCDPISGHTALYWYRQSLGQGLEFLIYFQGNSAPDKSGLPSDRFSAERTGGSVSTLTIQRTQQEDSAVYLCASSWTPFPENTEAFFGQGTRLTVV.